Below are 15 T cell receptor beta chains sequenced from a single sample in a study of PD-L1 blockade in urothelial cancer. The sample's time point: pretreatment peripheral blood. Measured with immunoSEQ multiplex PCR; TCRdb has only the in-frame clones, and not every one. The data hold 100,000 to 150,000 clones, with approximately 84% observed a single time. This sample comprised PBMCs, obtained around atezolizumab (anti-PD-L1) treatment. The receptors here all came from a man aged 50 to 60 with urothelial cancer.

The gene calls are TRBV2 and TRBJ2-5; no firm D call. V was shortened by 7 bases and J by 4 bases, with 19 bases between the two germline ends. From germline, CDR1 is SNHLY and CDR2 FYNNEI. This CDR3 spans 15 amino acids. The CDR3 region is CASTQSDILGETQYF. In DNA, the CDR3 is TGTGCCAGCACCCAAAGTGACATCCTCGGAGAGACCCAGTACTTC.

This clone was recorded at least ten times. The chain combines TRBV11-2 with TRBJ1-5; 10 bases are shared with TRBD1. Per germline, CDR1 SGHAT and CDR2 FQNNGV. J gave up 0 bases and V 5 bases, and 4 bases lay outside the gene matches. The CDR3 runs 16 residues. The CDR3 sequence: CASSGTGDYSNQPQHF. The DNA of the CDR3 is TGTGCCAGCAGCGGGACAGGGGATTATAGCAATCAGCCCCAGCATTTT.

This rearrangement joins TRBV5-6 to TRBJ2-5, with a weak D call TRBD1 (6 bases). V lost 4 bases and J lost 5, with 18 bases in between. CDR3 size: 15 residues. CDR1 is SGHDT and CDR2 is YYEEEE in the germline V gene. The CDR3 sequence: CASSAEKQGIETQYF. The CDR3 region has the DNA TGTGCCAGCAGCGCGGAGAAGCAGGGGATTGAGACCCAGTACTTC.

This clone was found a few times. The rearrangement uses TRBV28 and TRBJ1-1; 9 bases are shared with TRBD1. V lost 5 bases to trimming and J lost 5 bases; unmatched junction nucleotides: 9. The CDR3 is made up of 15 amino acids. The germline V gene encodes CDR1 MDHEN and CDR2 SYDVKM. The CDR3 DNA is TGTGCCAGCAGTATACAGGGGGCGTTTTTAACTGAAGCTTTCTTT. Encoded protein: CASSIQGAFLTEAFF.

This clone was seen a single time. The chain employs TRBV5-5 and TRBJ1-5, with TRBD1 matching over 10 bases. Germline values: CDR1 SGHKS, CDR2 YYEKEE (reference sequence). The CDR3 covers 17 residues. Trimming took 3 bases from V and 2 from J; bases not matched to a gene: 8. The CDR3 DNA is TGTGCCAGCAGCTACAGGGACAGGGGCGGTGGCAATCAGCCCCAGCATTTT. It specifies CASSYRDRGGGNQPQHF.

The chain is built from TRBV19 and TRBJ2-7; tentatively, D is TRBD2 (6 bases). The CDR3 contains 15 residues. CDR1 and CDR2 (germline): LNHDA, SQIVND (reference sequence). V shed 4 bases and J shed 6 bases, with 19 bases lying between them. CDR3 sequence (DNA): TGTGCCAGTAGTAGGTGGGGACTCGGGGGAAGCGAGCAGTACTTC. It codes for CASSRWGLGGSEQYF.

The chain recombines TRBV5-4 with TRBJ1-3; D remains ambiguous. V lost 0 bases and J lost 1, with 5 bases in between. This CDR3 is built from 14 residues. Germline values: CDR1 SGHNT, CDR2 YYREEE (reference sequence). The CDR3 region is CASSLDISGNTIYF. CDR3 nucleotide sequence: TGTGCCAGCAGCTTGGACATTTCTGGAAACACCATATATTTT. Full variable domain (remainder filled in from reference TRBV5-4 and TRBJ1-3): ETGVTQSPTHLIKTRGQQVTLRCSSQSGHNTVSWYQQALGQGPQFIFQYYREEENGRGNFPPRFSGLQFPNYSSELNVNALELDDSALYLCASSLDISGNTIYFGEGSWLTVV.

V is TRBV18 and J is TRBJ1-2; D may be TRBD1 (5 bases). Per the germline V gene, CDR1 is KGHSH and CDR2 is LQKENI. V was trimmed by 6 bases and J by 4 bases, leaving 18 bases between them. The CDR3 is 15 amino acids. This chain's CDR3 is CASSPKGTSPYGYTF. CDR3 coding DNA: TGTGCCAGCTCGCCCAAAGGGACTTCCCCCTATGGCTACACCTTC.

This clone was detected only once. The chain carries TRBV2 and TRBJ2-7; D gene ambiguous. Germline CDR1 and CDR2: SNHLY and FYNNEI. The germline V and J ends were trimmed by 1 base and 6 bases, with 13 bases remaining between them. This CDR3 is built from 14 residues. DNA of the CDR3: TGTGCCAGCAGTGAAGTGCATTACTCGGGCGAGCAGTACTTC. Protein sequence: CASSEVHYSGEQYF.

This clone was seen a handful of times. The V and J genes are TRBV5-4 and TRBJ2-7; TRBD2 agrees at 8 bases. The CDR3 consists of 15 residues. Germline-derived CDR1 and CDR2 are SGHNT and YYREEE (reference sequence). V lost 0 bases and J lost 5; bases outside the gene matches: 7. The CDR3 sequence is CASSLEPGGIHEQYF. DNA of the CDR3: TGTGCCAGCAGCTTGGAGCCGGGGGGGATCCACGAGCAGTACTTC. The variable domain in full, completed from reference TRBV5-4 and TRBJ2-7, reads ETGVTQSPTHLIKTRGQQVTLRCSSQSGHNTVSWYQQALGQGPQFIFQYYREEENGRGNFPPRFSGLQFPNYSSELNVNALELDDSALYLCASSLEPGGIHEQYFGPGTRLTVT.

The rearrangement joins TRBV18 to TRBJ1-1; TRBD1 agrees at 7 bases. Trimming at V came to 3 bases and at J to 3 bases, leaving 4 bases not matched to a gene. From germline, CDR1 is KGHSH and CDR2 LQKENI. The CDR3 spans 14 residues. This CDR3 is CASSPSGGDTEAFF. The CDR3 nucleotides read TGTGCCAGCTCACCCTCAGGGGGAGACACTGAAGCTTTCTTT. The entire variable domain, with the rest obtained from reference TRBV18 and TRBJ1-1, is as follows: NAGVMQNPRHLVRRRGQEARLRCSPMKGHSHVYWYRQLPEEGLKFMVYLQKENIIDESGMPKERFSAEFPKEGPSILRIQQVVRGDSAAYFCASSPSGGDTEAFFGQGTRLTVV.

Notes on this clone: Within the sample, other DNA sequences also encode this same CDR3. This chain links TRBV2 with TRBJ1-6; 8 positions match TRBD1. V shed 3 bases and J 4 bases; nucleotides not matched to a gene: 5. Germline CDR1 and CDR2: SNHLY and FYNNEI. This CDR3 comprises 16 residues. DNA of the CDR3: TGTGCCAGCAGTGACAGGACAGGGTTTTATAATTCACCCCTCCACTTT. Its translation is CASSDRTGFYNSPLHF.

This sequence joins TRBV27 and TRBJ1-2; no reliable D call. Germline V gene lookup returns CDR1 MNHEY and CDR2 SMNVEV (reference sequence). This CDR3 has 15 residues. The germline V and J ends were trimmed by 0 bases and 2 bases, with 10 bases remaining between them. In DNA, the CDR3 is TGTGCCAGCAGTTTATCAAGTACGGGGAACTATGGCTACACCTTC. Translated, it gives CASSLSSTGNYGYTF.

This chain links TRBV7-9 with TRBJ2-7; 7 nucleotides align to TRBD1. Germline values: CDR1 SEHNR, CDR2 FQNEAQ (reference sequence). V lost 7 bases and J lost 5; bases outside the gene matches: 11. The CDR3 extends over 14 amino acids. CDR3 residues: CASTPPGTDHEQYF. The CDR3 DNA follows: TGTGCCAGCACCCCGCCCGGGACAGACCACGAGCAGTACTTC.

The chain links TRBV9 to TRBJ2-5; 7 bases map to TRBD1. Per the germline V gene, CDR1 is SGDLS and CDR2 is YYNGEE. The J segment lost 1 base and the V segment lost 3 bases, leaving 3 bases of the junction unmatched. This CDR3 spans 14 amino acids. The CDR3 protein is CASSGGQAQETQYF. CDR3 DNA: TGTGCCAGCAGCGGAGGACAGGCCCAAGAGACCCAGTACTTC.